The rows below give T cell receptor beta chains drawn from one sample of a study of cytomegalovirus exposure and HLA in healthy donors. The repertoire was sequenced with immunoSEQ multiplex PCR; TCRdb's copy has only in-frame clones and lacks some. The sample contains 90,000 to 110,000 clones, 15% of which appear only once. The specimen sequenced was PBMCs. The receptors shown here come from a female donor in good health and CMV-seronegative. Each CDR3 is given with its conserved first and last residue. The D gene is left open where the match is weak. The listing skips clone size in some rows; elsewhere it reads once, few, many or a size class.

>-|-|TRBJ1-6|TRBV7-2
CASSLVLSGGGRGNSPLHF
TGTGCCAGCAGCTTAGTACTTTCGGGGGGCGGAAGGGGGAATTCACCCCTCCACTTT
>few|-|TRBJ2-7|TRBV6-5
CASGGIDHSYEQYF
TGTGCCAGCGGGGGGATTGACCACTCCTACGAGCAGTACTTC
>few|-|TRBJ1-2|TRBV4-3
CASSERGSYGYTF
TGCGCCAGCAGCGAGCGGGGTTCCTATGGCTACACCTTC
>-|TRBD2|TRBJ2-1|TRBV19
CASSMLTSGYNEQFF
TGTGCCAGTAGCATGCTGACTAGCGGTTACAATGAGCAGTTCTTC
>few|TRBD1|TRBJ2-1|TRBV25-1
CASRQGALEQFF
TGTGCCAGCAGACAGGGGGCCCTCGAGCAGTTCTTC
>-|TRBD2|TRBJ2-5|TRBV7-2
CASSLGFSGGASETQYF
TGTGCCAGCAGCTTAGGCTTTAGCGGGGGGGCATCAGAGACCCAGTACTTC
>few|-|TRBJ1-3|TRBV5-1
CASAPRRATGNTIYF
TGCGCCAGCGCACCTCGGAGGGCTACTGGAAACACCATATATTTT
>-|TRBD1|TRBJ1-2|TRBV7-9
CASSPSTGFYGYTF
TGTGCCAGCAGCCCCTCGACAGGGTTCTATGGCTACACCTTC
>few|TRBD1|TRBJ1-2|TRBV7-2
CASSHTGGNYGYTF
TGTGCCAGCAGCCATACAGGGGGCAACTATGGCTACACCTTC
>few|-|TRBJ1-1|TRBV7-9
CASSLRGSPPNTEAFF
TGTGCCAGCAGCTTAAGAGGGTCGCCACCGAACACTGAAGCTTTCTTT
>-|TRBD2|TRBJ2-7|TRBV4-1
CASSREGISYEQYF
TGCGCCAGCAGCCGGGAGGGGATCTCCTACGAGCAGTACTTC
>few|TRBD1|TRBJ1-2|TRBV28
CAACGTANYGYTF
TGTGCCGCGTGCGGGACAGCCAACTATGGCTACACCTTC
>few|TRBD2|TRBJ2-1|TRBV5-1
CASSSSTSGRANEQFF
TGCGCCAGCAGCTCCAGTACTAGCGGGAGGGCCAATGAGCAGTTCTTC
>few|-|TRBJ1-1|TRBV30
CAWSVTLSEAFF
TGTGCCTGGAGTGTAACTCTCTCTGAAGCTTTCTTT
>few|TRBD1|TRBJ2-5|TRBV4-2
CASSQRTGGDQETQYF
TGTGCCAGCAGCCAAAGGACAGGGGGAGACCAAGAGACCCAGTACTTC
>-|-|TRBJ1-1|TRBV12-5
CASGPTGQQRGLNTEAFF
TGTGCTAGTGGTCCGACAGGCCAGCAGCGGGGGTTGAACACTGAAGCTTTCTTT
>-|-|TRBJ1-2|TRBV9
CASSPYLEGGNLYGYTF
TGTGCCAGCAGCCCCTATTTGGAGGGGGGGAACTTGTATGGCTACACCTTC
>-|-|TRBJ1-2|TRBV18
CASSPSSGEYYGYTF
TGTGCCAGCTCCCCCTCCTCCGGGGAGTACTATGGCTACACCTTC
>-|-|TRBJ1-3|TRBV25-1
CASKGVGGNTIYF
TGTGCCAGCAAGGGGGTGGGTGGAAACACCATATATTTT
>few|-|TRBJ2-3|TRBV19
CASSPTGTDTQYF
TGTGCCAGTAGCCCAACAGGTACAGATACGCAGTATTTT
>few|-|TRBJ1-1|TRBV28
CASSAGVMNTEAFF
TGTGCCAGCAGTGCAGGGGTTATGAACACTGAAGCTTTCTTT
>-|TRBD1|TRBJ1-2|TRBV11-3
CASSLVTRDRVNAHWGYTF
TGTGCCAGCAGCTTAGTCACCCGGGACAGGGTGAACGCACACTGGGGCTACACCTTC
>few|-|TRBJ1-2|TRBV7-9
CASSLGAQNGYTF
TGTGCCAGCAGCTTAGGGGCCCAGAATGGCTACACCTTC
>few|-|TRBJ2-5|TRBV19
CASSMGVGQGGSETQYF
TGTGCCAGTAGTATGGGGGTCGGGCAGGGGGGTTCGGAGACCCAGTACTTC
>few|-|TRBJ2-7|TRBV30
CAWLPHLLGRGSYEQYF
TGTGCCTGGCTACCTCACCTATTAGGCAGGGGCTCCTACGAGCAGTACTTC
>-|TRBD1|TRBJ1-1|TRBV6-5
CASSYRTGVSEAFF
TGTGCCAGCAGTTACCGGACAGGGGTGTCGGAAGCTTTCTTT
>few|TRBD1|TRBJ1-5|TRBV7-6
CASSVGQGGSNQPQHF
TGTGCCAGCAGCGTGGGACAGGGGGGTAGCAATCAGCCCCAGCATTTT
>-|TRBD2|TRBJ2-7|TRBV5-1
CASSLSSGGPREQYF
TGCGCCAGCAGCTTGTCTAGCGGGGGACCCCGCGAGCAGTACTTC
>few|-|TRBJ1-1|TRBV19
CASSIGGVGTEAFF
TGTGCCAGTAGTATTGGGGGGGTAGGAACTGAAGCTTTCTTT
>few|TRBD2|TRBJ2-5|TRBV7-7
CASSLRTSGSGETQYF
TGTGCTAGCAGCCTCCGGACTAGCGGGAGTGGAGAGACCCAGTACTTC
>-|TRBD2|TRBJ2-5|TRBV11-2
CASSPGTSGGETQYF
TGTGCCAGCAGCCCTGGGACTAGCGGGGGCGAGACCCAGTACTTC
>-|-|TRBJ2-5|TRBV21-1
CASSTRPGQGAGETQYF
TGTGCCAGCAGCACCCGTCCAGGACAGGGGGCAGGTGAGACCCAGTACTTC
>-|-|TRBJ2-7|TRBV7-8
CASSLIRTEEQYF
TGTGCCAGCAGCTTAATTAGGACAGAAGAGCAGTACTTC
>few|TRBD1|TRBJ2-4|TRBV30
CAWSGTGTGGNIQYF
TGTGCCTGGAGCGGCACCGGGACAGGGGGAAACATTCAGTACTTC
>-|-|TRBJ2-6|TRBV21-1
CASSKAPQDSGANVLTF
TGTGCCAGCAGCAAAGCCCCACAAGATTCTGGGGCCAACGTCCTGACTTTC
>few|TRBD2|TRBJ2-7|TRBV27
CASSLSPAPRGGGYEQYF
TGTGCCAGCAGTTTATCACCCGCGCCGCGGGGGGGAGGCTACGAGCAGTACTTC
>few|TRBD2|TRBJ2-1|TRBV15
CATSRDRLARAEQFF
TGTGCCACCAGCAGAGATCGACTAGCCCGAGCTGAGCAGTTCTTC
>-|TRBD1|TRBJ1-3|TRBV5-1
CASSSELLGGAAGNTIYF
TGCGCCAGCAGCTCGGAGCTTTTAGGGGGCGCCGCTGGAAACACCATATATTTT
>-|-|TRBJ1-1|TRBV5-1
CASSFQNTEAFF
TGCGCCAGCAGCTTCCAAAACACTGAAGCTTTCTTT
>-|TRBD1|TRBJ2-5|TRBV7-2
CASSPGQGAQGPQYF
TGTGCCAGCAGCCCAGGACAGGGGGCGCAAGGACCCCAGTACTTC
>few|TRBD1|TRBJ2-1|TRBV5-4
CASSPPGGGEQFF
TGTGCCAGCAGTCCTCCAGGGGGCGGTGAGCAGTTCTTC
>few|TRBD2|TRBJ2-7|TRBV5-1
CASRREPTSSYEQYF
TGCGCCAGCCGGCGGGAGCCTACGAGCTCCTACGAGCAGTACTTC
>-|-|TRBJ1-1|TRBV5-1
CASSHDSQGMNTEAFF
TGCGCCAGCAGCCACGACAGCCAAGGCATGAACACTGAAGCTTTCTTT
>-|TRBD1|TRBJ1-1|TRBV5-6
CASSWKPRQGRNTEAFF
TGTGCCAGCAGCTGGAAACCCAGACAGGGGCGGAACACTGAAGCTTTCTTT
>-|-|TRBJ1-5|TRBV30
CAWSHVGLTGTGQPQHF
TGTGCCTGGAGCCACGTTGGCCTTACAGGGACGGGTCAGCCCCAGCATTTT
>few|TRBD2|TRBJ2-1|TRBV7-3
CASSPPGAGYSEQFF
TGTGCCAGCAGCCCGCCGGGAGCGGGGTACAGTGAGCAGTTCTTC
>-|TRBD1|TRBJ1-2|TRBV7-9
CASSLLTGTGEVARYGYTF
TGTGCCAGCAGCTTGCTGACCGGGACAGGGGAGGTGGCTCGCTATGGCTACACCTTC
>once|TRBD2|TRBJ2-7|TRBV5-1
CASSTLTSGQGTPYEQYF
TGCGCCAGCAGCACCTTGACTAGCGGACAAGGAACTCCCTACGAGCAGTACTTC
>-|-|TRBJ1-5|TRBV7-9
CASTSGGGEPQHF
TGTGCCAGCACCTCGGGGGGGGGAGAGCCCCAGCATTTT
>few|-|TRBJ1-5|TRBV25-1
CASSGAGWNQPQHF
TGTGCCAGCAGTGGGGCAGGGTGGAATCAGCCCCAGCATTTT
>-|TRBD2|TRBJ2-3|TRBV9
CASSAPSSGRAVGDTQYF
TGTGCCAGCAGCGCGCCTTCTAGCGGGAGGGCCGTAGGGGATACGCAGTATTTT
>few|TRBD2|TRBJ2-4|TRBV15
CATSKAGSGKNIQYF
TGTGCCACCAGCAAAGCGGGATCTGGCAAAAACATTCAGTACTTC
>few|TRBD1|TRBJ1-5|TRBV19
CASSNYGQGLRNQPQHF
TGTGCCAGTAGTAACTACGGACAGGGTTTACGCAATCAGCCCCAGCATTTT
>-|-|TRBJ2-2|TRBV29-1
CSAGTTNTGELFF
TGCAGCGCCGGGACAACGAACACCGGGGAGCTGTTTTTT
>-|-|TRBJ2-2|TRBV7-2
CASKGGVAGELFF
TGTGCCAGCAAGGGGGGGGTCGCCGGGGAGCTGTTTTTT
>few|-|TRBJ2-1|TRBV4-1
CASSQEQDRPYNEQFF
TGCGCCAGCAGCCAAGAACAGGACAGACCCTACAATGAGCAGTTCTTC